A single sample is the source of the 15 T cell receptor beta chains below, sequenced in a study of CD8+CD57+ T cells in acquired aplastic anemia. Whoever was chosen for sequencing had shown CD8+CD57+ cell expansion by flow cytometry. TCR beta VDJ combinations and CDR3 sequences were profiled from genomic DNA. Each CDR3 protein gets one entry after TCRdb re-called the reads with MiXCR. Here the sample spans about 40,000 distinct CDR3 sequences, 63% being singletons. The sequenced sample was sorted CD4+, CD8+, or CD8+CD57+ T cells (not recorded which) from PBMCs. The receptors were gathered from a human donor with aplastic anemia.

The gene calls are TRBV25-1 and TRBJ2-1, with D unresolved. The CDR3 length is 14 residues. Germline V gene lookup returns CDR1 MGHDK and CDR2 SYGVNS. V was pared by 5 bases and J by 0 bases, with 8 bases between. The CDR3 spells CASSPKSSYNEQFF. The CDR3 nucleotides are TGTGCCAGCAGTCCGAAGAGCTCCTACAATGAGCAGTTCTTC.

The chain uses TRBV15 and TRBJ2-3, with D perhaps assigned TRBD1 or TRBD2 (5 bases each). The length of the CDR3 is 16 residues. V was clipped by 0 bases and J by 1 base, with 11 bases between them. Germline lookup yields CDR1 LNHNV and CDR2 YYDKDF (reference sequence). The CDR3 spells CATSRDRQGGTDTQYF. For the CDR3, the DNA is TGTGCCACCAGCAGAGATAGGCAGGGAGGCACAGATACGCAGTATTTT.

The V call is TRBV19, the J call TRBJ1-6; perhaps TRBD1 as D (6 bases). Between the trimmed V and J ends, which lost 3 bases and 7 bases, there was a span of 13 bases. CDR1 is LNHDA and CDR2 is SQIVND in the germline V gene (reference sequence). This CDR3 comprises 15 residues. The CDR3: CASSMGLQGNSPLHF. The DNA for the CDR3 is TGTGCCAGTAGTATGGGTCTCCAGGGGAATTCACCCCTCCACTTT.

This clonotype was seen only a few times. V gene TRBV3-1 combines with J gene TRBJ2-1; maybe TRBD2 (5 bases). V was cut by 1 base and J by 10 bases, with 17 bases left in between. This CDR3 contains 15 residues. CDR1 and CDR2 from the germline V gene are LGHDT and YNNKEL (reference sequence). CDR3 residues: CASSQVGYSLGEQFF. The CDR3 DNA reads TGTGCCAGCAGCCAAGTGGGGTATTCACTAGGGGAGCAGTTCTTC.

This sequence joins TRBV2 and TRBJ2-5; D is unclear. Germline V CDR1 and CDR2: SNHLY, FYNNEI. V lost 6 bases, J lost 2 bases, and 13 bases lay in between. This CDR3 has 14 residues. The CDR3 protein is CASSRTPGQETQYF. The CDR3 DNA reads TGTGCCAGCAGCCGGACCCCCGGTCAAGAGACCCAGTACTTC.

This clonotype was observed many times. V is TRBV11-1 and J is TRBJ1-5, with 11 bases lining up with TRBD1. V trimming: 3 bases; J trimming: 3 bases; junction bases outside the gene matches: 16. The CDR3 spans 20 residues. Germline V lookup: CDR1 SGHAT, CDR2 FQDESV (reference sequence). The CDR3 nucleotides are TGTGCCAGCAGCTTCCACCCCCAAGGACAGGGGGCGAAGAACAATCAGCCCCAGCATTTT. It codes for CASSFHPQGQGAKNNQPQHF.

This clonotype was counted ten times or more. CDR3: CASSVDPGGTQYF. In DNA form, the CDR3 reads TGTGCCAGCAGCGTAGATCCGGGAGGGACCCAGTACTTC. The chain is built from TRBV9 and TRBJ2-5; 7 bases align to TRBD2. The germline V gene has CDR1 SGDLS and CDR2 YYNGEE. This CDR3 is built from 13 residues. Trimming removed 0 bases from V and 7 bases from J; junction bases left unmatched: 3.

Here the CDR3 DNA reads TGTGCCAGCAGCACCGGGACAGGGGGGATTCATCAGCCCCAGCATTTT. Protein product: CASSTGTGGIHQPQHF. The rearrangement joins TRBV11-1 to TRBJ1-5; TRBD1 aligns across 11 bases. The germline V gene has CDR1 SGHAT and CDR2 FQDESV (reference sequence). CDR3 size: 16 residues. With 5 bases clipped from V and 5 bases from J, the junction kept 8 bases outside the gene matches.

This chain joins TRBV19 and TRBJ2-3, with TRBD1 identical over 8 bases. The CDR3 sequence is 15 residues long. The V gene's germline CDR1 is LNHDA and CDR2 SQIVND (reference sequence). V was pared by 5 bases and J by 0 bases, with 4 bases of the junction left unmatched. In DNA, the CDR3 is TGTGCCAGTAGTCCGGACAGGGCGAGCACAGATACGCAGTATTTT. This sequence encodes CASSPDRASTDTQYF. The entire variable domain, with the rest obtained from reference TRBV19 and TRBJ2-3, is as follows: DGGITQSPKYLFRKEGQNVTLSCEQNLNHDAMYWYRQDPGQGLRLIYYSQIVNDFQKGDIAEGYSVSREKKESFPLTVTSAQKNPTAFYLCASSPDRASTDTQYFGPGTRLTVL.

J is TRBJ1-6 and V is TRBV25-1; no firm D call. Germline V lookup: CDR1 MGHDK, CDR2 SYGVNS. This CDR3 spans 15 amino acids. V lost 6 bases and J 8 bases, leaving 17 bases between the germline ends. The CDR3 nucleotides are TGTGCCAGCAGCGTATACCCGAAGACGGATTCACCCCTCCACTTT. This gives the protein CASSVYPKTDSPLHF.

The chain combines TRBV24-1 with TRBJ2-3; D uncertain. Deletions cut 4 bases from V and 5 bases from J, with 6 bases between. The CDR3 contains 12 residues. Germline V gene lookup returns CDR1 KGHDR and CDR2 SFDVKD. The CDR3 nucleotides read TGTGCCACCAGTGAGGTTGAAGATACGCAGTATTTT. It is translated as CATSEVEDTQYF.

This clonotype was found many times. This chain uses TRBV6-1 with TRBJ1-2; 7 bases match TRBD1. V shed 5 bases and J 6 bases; nucleotides not matched to a gene: 9. The CDR3 has 14 residues. Germline V gene lookup returns CDR1 MNHNS and CDR2 SASEGT. CDR3: CASSPLTGVNGYTF. DNA of the CDR3: TGTGCCAGCAGTCCACTAACAGGGGTTAATGGCTACACCTTC.

Regarding this clonotype: A read error may produce the germline difference seen at one junction end. The chain recombines TRBV24-1 with TRBJ2-3; TRBD1 matches at 8 bases. Germline V gene data show CDR1 as KGHDR and CDR2 as SFDVKD. This CDR3 is 15 amino acids long. As DNA, the CDR3 is TGTGCCACCAGTGAACCGGGACAGGCCACAGATACGCAGTTCTTT. Its translation is CATSEPGQATDTQFF.

V is TRBV6-8 and J is TRBJ2-5; D gene unclear. The CDR3 loop spans 14 amino acids. Looked up from germline, CDR1 is MNHGY and CDR2 is SAAAGT. The V gene lost 0 bases and the J gene lost 4 bases, with 9 bases spanning the gap. CDR3 in amino acids: CASSYSTWVETQYF. CDR3 DNA sequence: TGTGCCAGCAGTTACTCGACATGGGTAGAGACCCAGTACTTC.

The chain recombines TRBV20-1 with TRBJ1-3, with 10 nucleotides matching TRBD1. Germline V gene sequence: CDR1 DFQATT, CDR2 SNEGSKA (reference sequence). With 6 bases clipped from V and 8 bases from J, the junction kept 7 bases outside the gene matches. CDR3 length: 13 residues. The CDR3, as DNA: TGCAGTGCCTATACCGGGACAGGGGACACCATATATTTT. Translating it yields CSAYTGTGDTIYF.